This TCR beta chain was captured in a study of cytomegalovirus exposure and HLA in healthy donors. Across the study: In a previous analysis, 120 million or so unique TCR beta sequences were found from some 180 million T cells.

CDR1 SGHTA and CDR2 FQGNSA come from the germline V gene. This CDR3 is built from 15 residues. With 4 bases removed from V and 5 bases from J, the gap between germline ends came to 17 bases. Amplification used 60 Vbeta primers and 13 Jbeta primers. Profiling relied on immunoSEQ multiplex PCR, and the TCRdb table lists in-frame clones only, not all of them. The sample shows 150,000 to 200,000 clones, roughly 86% of them seen only once. The TCR was taken from a woman in her late teens or twenties in good health and CMV-seronegative. The J gene is TRBJ1-1, the V gene TRBV7-2; TRBD1 might be the D (5 bases). Sequencing input: PBMCs. CDR3 sequence reads: CASSSRWGGRTEAFF. The DNA of the CDR3 is TGTGCCAGCAGCTCACGATGGGGGGGTAGAACTGAAGCTTTCTTT.